Shown below are 27 T cell receptor beta chains from a single sample sequenced in a study of CXCR3-negative and CXCR3-positive naive CD8 T cells. Study findings and constraints: More hydrophobic TRB CDR3s occurred in CXCR3-positive than in CXCR3-negative naive cells.

These TCRs' antigens remain unknown. Libraries of TRB cDNA were made by 5' RACE and carried UMIs. TCRdb reprocessed the 5' RACE reads and reports one entry per CDR3 protein, with no DNA. In total, the table holds around 50,000 distinct CDR3 sequences. Sequenced: naive CXCR3+ CD8+ T cells from blood. The sample's subset: CD45RO-CCR7+CD27+CD95- naive CD8+ T cells expressing CXCR3 (TNR3+). The receptors stem from a human donor in good health. Some clones in this sample may be carry-over from other donors' samples.

This rearrangement joins TRBV24-1 to TRBJ2-3. The CDR3 sequence is 15 residues long. In germline, CDR1 is KGHDR, CDR2 SFDVKD. CDR3 sequence reads: CATSDLQGNTDKQYF.

The V and J genes are TRBV12-3 or TRBV12-4 and TRBJ2-3; TCRdb designates TRBD2, a call that cannot be tested without DNA. There are 13 residues in the CDR3. CDR3 sequence reads: CASRRDASDTQYF.

The V call is TRBV29-1, the J call TRBJ2-7; the TRBD1 assignment by TCRdb is unverifiable without DNA. The CDR3 extends over 14 amino acids. Per germline, CDR1 SQVTM and CDR2 ANQGSEA. CDR3 region: CSVQRMGASYEQYF.

The chain recombines TRBV28 with TRBJ2-1; the D call from TCRdb, TRBD2, cannot be confirmed without DNA. Germline lookup yields CDR1 MDHEN and CDR2 SYDVKM. The CDR3 length is 14 residues. The CDR3 is CASNQGRGGLEQFF.

The J gene is TRBJ1-1, the V gene TRBV25-1; without DNA, the TCRdb call of TRBD1 cannot be checked. The CDR3 length is 12 residues. From germline, CDR1 is MGHDK and CDR2 SYGVNS. Here the CDR3 reads CASSRGNTEAFF.

This chain links TRBV28 with TRBJ2-2; without DNA, the TCRdb call of TRBD1 cannot be checked. The CDR3 extends over 14 amino acids. Germline V gene data show CDR1 as MDHEN and CDR2 as SYDVKM. CDR3 residues: CAVPGRGATGELFF.

This rearrangement joins TRBV19 to TRBJ2-1; the D call from TCRdb, TRBD2, cannot be confirmed without DNA. CDR3 length: 13 residues. Per germline, CDR1 LNHDA and CDR2 SQIVND (reference sequence). CDR3 protein: CASSIRAYNEQFF.

J is TRBJ2-1 and V is TRBV12-3 or TRBV12-4; TCRdb designates TRBD1, a call that cannot be tested without DNA. CDR3 size: 14 residues. CDR3 in amino acids: CASRDRVGDNEQFF.

The chain is built from TRBV20-1 and TRBJ2-4; checking the TCRdb D call of TRBD2 is not possible without DNA. The CDR3 loop spans 15 amino acids. In germline, CDR1 is DFQATT, CDR2 SNEGSKA (reference sequence). This CDR3 is CSADLAELAKNIQYF.

The chain uses TRBV24-1 and TRBJ2-1; the TCRdb D gene call, TRBD2, has no DNA to confirm it. Germline assignment: CDR1 KGHDR and CDR2 SFDVKD. This CDR3 is 17 amino acids long. CDR3 residues: CATSDPRGDLGANEQFF.

The V and J genes are TRBV29-1 and TRBJ2-1. The CDR3 covers 16 residues. Germline V gene data show CDR1 as SQVTM and CDR2 as ANQGSEA. CDR3 in amino acids: CSVAGTLAEKYNEQFF.

The genes are TRBV7-9 and TRBJ2-5; lacking DNA, the TRBD1 call made by TCRdb goes unchecked. The CDR3 covers 15 residues. Per germline, CDR1 SEHNR and CDR2 FQNEAQ (reference sequence). The CDR3 loop reads CASSTVSRTQETQYF.

The chain has TRBV12-3 or TRBV12-4 and TRBJ1-1. The CDR3 runs to 13 residues. Here the CDR3 reads CASIPEESTEAFF.

The gene calls are TRBV4-3 and TRBJ2-7; TCRdb reports TRBD1, a call that lacks DNA to check it against. Germline V gene data show CDR1 as LGHNA and CDR2 as YSLEER. CDR3 length: 15 residues. CDR3 sequence reads: CASSQASTGSYEQYF.

The chain employs TRBV4-2 and TRBJ2-2; TCRdb gives TRBD2 as the D gene, but with no DNA this cannot be confirmed. Per germline, CDR1 LGHNA and CDR2 YNFKEQ. The CDR3 loop spans 14 amino acids. CDR3 sequence reads: CASSQEGASAELFF.

This chain connects TRBV18 to TRBJ2-7; TCRdb returns TRBD2, unconfirmable since there is no DNA. This CDR3 has 11 residues. Germline loops: CDR1 KGHSH, CDR2 LQKENI. The CDR3 spells CASAGIYKQYF.

The chain combines TRBV10-3 with TRBJ2-1; there is no DNA to check the TCRdb D call of TRBD2. This CDR3 region has 13 residues. Germline V gene lookup returns CDR1 ENHRY and CDR2 SYGVKD. The CDR3 spells CAITASEDNEQFF.

The chain employs TRBV27 and TRBJ2-7; the TRBD2 assignment by TCRdb is unverifiable without DNA. The CDR3 loop spans 16 amino acids. The V gene's germline CDR1 is MNHEY and CDR2 SMNVEV (reference sequence). CDR3 in amino acids: CASIPVGGALSYEQYF.

V gene TRBV29-1 combines with J gene TRBJ2-1; TCRdb's assignment of TRBD2 cannot be checked, as there is no DNA. Germline loops: CDR1 SQVTM, CDR2 ANQGSEA. CDR3 length: 13 residues. CDR3 amino acids: CSGSGRSLNEQFF.

The chain combines TRBV6-5 with TRBJ1-5; the TCRdb D gene call, TRBD1, has no DNA to confirm it. Germline lookup yields CDR1 MNHEY and CDR2 SVGAGI. The CDR3 has 18 residues. The CDR3 reads CASSSDPGYEHGNQPQHF.

J is TRBJ1-2 and V is TRBV9. The CDR3 totals 12 residues. Germline lookup yields CDR1 SGDLS and CDR2 YYNGEE. CDR3 in amino acids: CASSVGNYGYTF.

The rearrangement uses TRBV6-2 or TRBV6-3 and TRBJ2-1; checking the TCRdb D call of TRBD1 is not possible without DNA. The germline gives CDR1 MNHEY, CDR2 SVGEGT. The CDR3 runs to 16 residues. CDR3 sequence: CASSYSVGGSYNEQFF.

The chain employs TRBV29-1 and TRBJ2-1; TCRdb names TRBD1, which stays unverified in the absence of DNA. The CDR3 length is 12 residues. Per germline, CDR1 SQVTM and CDR2 ANQGSEA. This chain's CDR3 is CSGPTGVGEQFF.

The chain employs TRBV4-2 and TRBJ2-1; with no DNA, the TCRdb D assignment of TRBD1 cannot be verified. The CDR3 covers 11 residues. Per the germline V gene, CDR1 is LGHNA and CDR2 is YNFKEQ. The CDR3: CASSPGDEQFF.

The V and J genes are TRBV29-1 and TRBJ2-1. Germline CDR1 is SQVTM and CDR2 is ANQGSEA. This CDR3 has 11 amino acids. The CDR3 is CSDLSYNEQFF.

The rearrangement links TRBV28 to TRBJ2-3; absent DNA, TCRdb's TRBD2 call cannot be checked. The CDR3 has 16 amino acids. Germline CDR1 MDHEN, CDR2 SYDVKM. The CDR3 sequence: CASSFELGPSTDTQYF.

This chain links TRBV5-1 with TRBJ2-3; without DNA, the TCRdb call of TRBD1 cannot be checked. Per germline, CDR1 SGHRS and CDR2 YFSETQ. The CDR3 extends over 12 amino acids. CDR3 protein: CASSAGQDTQYF.